These 11 T cell receptor beta chains were sequenced from one sample in a study of blood T cell repertoires in COVID-19. Profiling relied on immunoSEQ multiplex PCR, and the TCRdb table lists in-frame clones only, not all of them. The sample yields about 160,000 clones, 80% to 90% seen once. The sample was peripheral blood. The receptors shown here come from a woman aged 55 to 70 who had recovered from COVID-19.

V is TRBV28 and J is TRBJ1-5, with a weak D call TRBD1 (6 bases). The CDR3 spans 13 residues. V was clipped by 11 bases and J by 3 bases, with 14 bases between them. The germline gives CDR1 MDHEN, CDR2 SYDVKM. The CDR3 protein is CAVTTGNNQPQHF. The DNA for the CDR3 is TGTGCCGTCACTACAGGGAACAATCAGCCCCAGCATTTT. The full variable domain, completed using reference TRBV28 and TRBJ1-5, is DVKVTQSSRYLVKRTGEKVFLECVQDMDHENMFWYRQDPGLGLRLIYFSYDVKMKEKGDIPEGYSVSREKKERFSLILESASTNQTSMYLCAVTTGNNQPQHFGDGTRLSIL.

The chain has TRBV11-2 and TRBJ1-2; D is possibly TRBD1 (5 bases). Germline assignment: CDR1 SGHAT and CDR2 FQNNGV. CDR3 length equals 13 residues. Trimming removed 1 base from V and 8 bases from J, with 11 bases in between. The CDR3 DNA reads as TGTGCCAGCAGCTTAGTTTCAGGGTTGGGCTACACCTTC. Encoded protein: CASSLVSGLGYTF.

This chain links TRBV5-4 with TRBJ2-7, with a possible D match to TRBD1 (5 bases). The CDR3 has 13 residues. Germline V gives CDR1 SGHNT, CDR2 YYREEE (reference sequence). The ends were cut back, 0 bases at V and 5 bases at J, with 9 bases in the middle. The CDR3 sequence: CASSLDRNNEQYF. CDR3 sequence (DNA): TGTGCCAGCAGCTTGGACAGGAACAACGAGCAGTACTTC.

This clone was seen just once. J is TRBJ1-1 and V is TRBV10-3; 8 bases agree with TRBD1. The CDR3 contains 14 residues. V was pared by 6 bases and J by 5 bases, with 8 bases of the junction left unmatched. Germline assignment: CDR1 ENHRY and CDR2 SYGVKD. The CDR3 sequence is CAISTQGAGTEAFF. The CDR3 nucleotides read TGTGCCATCAGCACTCAGGGGGCTGGGACTGAAGCTTTCTTT.

The V gene is TRBV2, the J gene TRBJ2-5, with no clear D. The CDR3 contains 11 residues. Germline CDR1 reads SNHLY; CDR2 reads FYNNEI. Trimming stripped 6 bases from V and 4 bases from J, with 6 bases between. The CDR3 sequence is CASSLLETQYF. The CDR3, as DNA: TGTGCCAGCAGCCTCTTAGAGACCCAGTACTTC.

This rearrangement joins TRBV5-5 to TRBJ2-7; perhaps TRBD1 as D (6 bases). The V end lost 4 bases, the J end lost 3 bases, and 14 bases lay between the germline ends. This CDR3 is 14 amino acids long. The germline V gene encodes CDR1 SGHKS and CDR2 YYEKEE (reference sequence). In DNA form, the CDR3 reads TGTGCCAGCAGCACCGGGACATCTCGCTACGAGCAGTACTTC. It is translated as CASSTGTSRYEQYF.

The gene calls are TRBV24-1 and TRBJ2-7; 10 bases match TRBD1. Germline CDR1 and CDR2: KGHDR and SFDVKD. V was pared by 5 bases and J by 1 base, with 4 bases of the junction left unmatched. The CDR3 has 15 residues. CDR3: CATSGDRGSSYEQYF. The CDR3 DNA sequence: TGTGCCACCAGTGGGGACAGGGGAAGTTCCTACGAGCAGTACTTC.

The J gene is TRBJ2-7, the V gene TRBV5-1; 7 nucleotides agree with TRBD1. The CDR3 contains 14 residues. Per germline, CDR1 SGHRS and CDR2 YFSETQ. With 4 bases clipped from V and 3 bases from J, the junction kept 7 bases outside the gene matches. The CDR3, as DNA: TGCGCCAGCAGCCCAGGGGGAGAGATCTACGAGCAGTACTTC. Translation gives CASSPGGEIYEQYF.

J is TRBJ1-2 and V is TRBV5-1, with 9 bases matching TRBD1. Trimming at V came to 0 bases and at J to 7 bases, leaving 16 bases not matched to a gene. Germline CDR1 and CDR2: SGHRS and YFSETQ. This CDR3 comprises 18 residues. The CDR3 DNA reads TGCGCCAGCAGCTTGGATCCACAGGGGGCGCGGAATAGGGGTGGCTACACCTTC. Amino acids: CASSLDPQGARNRGGYTF.

This chain joins TRBV7-2 and TRBJ2-2, with D hard to call. Germline CDR1 and CDR2: SGHTA and FQGNSA. The CDR3 totals 12 residues. With 5 bases removed from V and 8 bases from J, the gap between germline ends came to 9 bases. The CDR3 DNA is TGTGCCAGCAGCGAGTTCAAAGGGGAGCTGTTTTTT. Translated, it gives CASSEFKGELFF.

The chain recombines TRBV5-4 with TRBJ2-7; 8 bases match TRBD2. The germline CDR1 and CDR2 sequences are SGHNT and YYREEE (reference sequence). After removal of 4 bases from V and 1 base from J, the junction contained 7 bases not matched to a gene. The length of the CDR3 is 15 residues. The CDR3 reads CASSGSSGASYEQYF. The CDR3 nucleotides are TGTGCCAGCAGCGGGAGTAGCGGGGCATCCTACGAGCAGTACTTC.